This T cell receptor beta chain appears in the sequencing data of a study of blood T cell repertoires in COVID-19. The assay was immunoSEQ multiplex PCR, and TCRdb's table has in-frame clones only and misses some. The sample has roughly 300,000 clones, more than 70% seen once. Per the germline V gene, CDR1 is SGHRS and CDR2 is YFSETQ. V was clipped by 0 bases and J by 3 bases; unmatched bases: 3. The CDR3 is 15 residues long. The gene calls are TRBV5-1 and TRBJ2-5, with 9 positions matching TRBD1. The sequenced sample consisted of PBMCs or T cells enriched from blood (not recorded which). The source is a young woman who had recovered from COVID-19. CDR3 sequence reads: CASSLAGTGKETQYF. CDR3 sequence (DNA): TGCGCCAGCAGCTTGGCTGGGACAGGGAAAGAGACCCAGTACTTC.